The clone carrying this T cell receptor (beta chain) came up a few times. This sample was included in a study of blood T cell repertoires in COVID-19. Looking at the study overall: PBMCs, B-cell-depleted T cells, or T cells were the source of the cDNA or gDNA that made up the material.

Trimming took 5 bases from V and 1 from J, leaving 18 bases between them. This CDR3 is 17 amino acids long. Germline loops: CDR1 LGHDT, CDR2 YNNKEL (reference sequence). Per the authors' pipeline: Reference gene primer amplification gave nucleated cell count estimates. The data were produced by immunoSEQ multiplex PCR, yet TCRdb's version contains in-frame clones alone and is incomplete. The V and J calls and clone size are taken from that table; D and trimming were inferred from the DNA. This table holds about 160,000 clones, 80% found once. Across roughly 25 US areas, participants ranged in age from roughly 18 to 95 years. Donors of Cohort 3 who recovered were those that had two negative PCRs, clearance, or symptom resolution.

V usage is TRBV3-1 (or the pseudogene TRBV3-2) and J usage is TRBJ2-1; tentative D call: TRBD2 (5 bases). The receptor's source is a man aged 35-49 years who had recovered from COVID-19. The sequencing sample was made of PBMCs or T cells enriched from blood (not recorded which). The CDR3: CASSSGMGATSYNEQFF. The CDR3 DNA is TGTGCCAGCAGCTCCGGGATGGGAGCAACGTCCTACAATGAGCAGTTCTTC.